The sequence of this T cell receptor beta chain was determined in a study of CD8+ T cells in alopecia areata. Background on the study: The investigators scored severity in treated patients by the percentage of affected scalp area. Study observations and caveats: Persistence in scalp and blood during tofacitinib was observed for many expanded lesional clones.

As for this clone: Its specificity is not known.

The treatment here: oral pan-JAK inhibitor, 5-10 mg twice daily. From alopecia areata patients, lesional scalp punch biopsies and peripheral blood were collected. CDR1 and CDR2 (germline): MNHNY, SVGAGI (reference sequence). V was pared by 11 bases and J by 5 bases, with 6 bases of the junction left unmatched. The CDR3 is 12 amino acids. The authors extracted RNA and reverse transcribed it into cDNA as the sequencing template. Using immunoSEQ multiplex PCR, the repertoire was profiled, and TCRdb retains in-frame clones only, with some absent. The table shows some 190,000 clones, with under 80% occurring only once.

Specimen: CD4+ T cells sorted from blood, collected between weeks 47 and 50, from a patient treated with tofacitinib. The TCR sequence derives from a human donor with alopecia areata. The rearrangement joins TRBV6-6 to TRBJ1-5; 7 positions agree with TRBD1. CDR3 nucleotides: TGTGCCGGCGGCACAGGGGATCAGCCCCAGCATTTT. As protein: CAGGTGDQPQHF.